The 11 T cell receptor beta chains reported below all come from one sample, sequenced in a study of control samples from healthy donors and cancer patients. Produced via immunoSEQ multiplex PCR; TCRdb's table is partial and in-frame only. The sample has about 150,000 clones, around nine tenths seen once. The sample taken for sequencing was blood. These receptors all stem from a man between 18 and 29 years old in good health.

The V call is TRBV19, the J call TRBJ2-1; either TRBD1 or TRBD2 may fit D (5 bases each). Germline CDR1 and CDR2: LNHDA and SQIVND (reference sequence). With 5 bases removed from V and 8 bases from J, the gap between germline ends came to 28 bases. This CDR3 contains 18 residues. The CDR3 loop is CASSAAYGDPSREDEQFF. CDR3 sequence (DNA): TGTGCCAGTAGTGCAGCGTACGGGGACCCCTCTAGGGAAGATGAGCAGTTCTTC.

This clone was counted a single time. The rearrangement joins TRBV28 to TRBJ2-3; perhaps TRBD2 as D (7 bases). The CDR3 totals 16 residues. Trimming stripped 4 bases from V and 4 bases from J, with 18 bases between. Germline lookup yields CDR1 MDHEN and CDR2 SYDVKM. CDR3 nucleotides: TGTGCCAGCAGTTCCAAGCGGGGAGGGGGACCAGATACGCAGTATTTT. Its translation: CASSSKRGGGPDTQYF.

The chain is built from TRBV6-7 and TRBJ1-4; D not resolved. TRBV6-7 is designated an ORF whose function remains uncertain. V was cut by 2 bases and J by 14 bases, with 12 bases left in between. The CDR3 has 12 residues. The CDR3 spells CASSYPAETLFF. CDR3 DNA: TGTGCCAGCAGTTACCCCGCAGAGACGCTGTTTTTT.

The chain has TRBV19 and TRBJ2-5, with D perhaps matching TRBD2 (6 bases). Germline CDR1 and CDR2: LNHDA and SQIVND (reference sequence). Trimming left V 2 bases short and J 4 bases short, with 11 bases between. The CDR3 has 14 residues. DNA of the CDR3: TGTGCCAGTAGTATAAACCGGGGGAGAGAGACCCAGTACTTC. This encodes CASSINRGRETQYF.

This chain uses TRBV7-9 with TRBJ2-3; a weak D match, TRBD1 (6 bases). The CDR3 spans 16 residues. The germline V and J ends were trimmed by 5 bases and 4 bases, with 19 bases remaining between them. Germline-derived CDR1 and CDR2 are SEHNR and FQNEAQ (reference sequence). This CDR3 reads CASSIRTGDNADTQYF. In DNA, the CDR3 is TGTGCCAGCAGCATACGTACCGGGGACAACGCAGATACGCAGTATTTT.

This chain connects TRBV19 to TRBJ1-6; D uncertain. The V gene's germline CDR1 is LNHDA and CDR2 SQIVND (reference sequence). The CDR3 has 13 amino acids. Between the trimmed V and J ends, which lost 8 bases and 5 bases, there was a span of 10 bases. This chain's CDR3 is CASRAFDNSPLHF. In DNA, the CDR3 is TGTGCCAGTCGAGCCTTTGATAATTCACCCCTCCACTTT.

On this clone: Other nucleotide sequences in the sample specify the same CDR3. The V call is TRBV7-2, the J call TRBJ2-7; D gene uncertain. Deletions cut 1 base from V and 3 bases from J, with 7 bases between. In germline, CDR1 is SGHTA, CDR2 FQGNSA. The CDR3 has 13 residues. The CDR3 bases are TGTGCCAGCAGCTTAGGTCAGGACTACGAGCAGTACTTC. It specifies CASSLGQDYEQYF.

V gene TRBV23-1 combines with J gene TRBJ2-3, with 9 bases matching TRBD1. TRBV23-1 is annotated as an ORF whose role is uncertain. The junction had 4 bases not matched to a gene; V was cut back by 1 base and J by 2 bases. There are 16 residues in the CDR3. This chain's CDR3 is CASSQFHRGHTDTQYF. The DNA for the CDR3 is TGCGCCAGCAGTCAATTCCACAGGGGGCACACAGATACGCAGTATTTT.

The V and J genes are TRBV7-2 and TRBJ1-1; 10 bases are shared with TRBD1. The CDR3 extends over 16 amino acids. Looked up from germline, CDR1 is SGHTA and CDR2 is FQGNSA. V lost 2 bases and J lost 2; bases outside the gene matches: 5. In DNA form, the CDR3 reads TGTGCCAGCAGCTTAAACCCGACAGGGGGCAACACTGAAGCTTTCTTT. Its protein product is CASSLNPTGGNTEAFF.

This chain joins TRBV2 and TRBJ1-2; D is unresolved. V was clipped by 3 bases and J by 2 bases, with 25 bases between them. The CDR3 consists of 19 residues. The germline CDR1 and CDR2 sequences are SNHLY and FYNNEI. CDR3: CASSEVGSRSMVGNYGYTF. In DNA form, the CDR3 reads TGTGCCAGCAGTGAGGTCGGCAGTAGGAGCATGGTTGGCAACTATGGCTACACCTTC.

The chain carries TRBV5-4 and TRBJ2-3; D uncertain. Deletions cut 3 bases from V and 0 bases from J, with 11 bases between. Germline V lookup: CDR1 SGHNT, CDR2 YYREEE (reference sequence). The CDR3 is 15 residues long. CDR3 sequence: CASSSSLRSTDTQYF. CDR3 nucleotide sequence: TGTGCCAGCAGCTCGAGTTTGCGGAGCACAGATACGCAGTATTTT.